This T cell receptor (beta chain) was identified in a study of T cell repertoires in cytomegalovirus infection. In the study overall: The public TCR beta signatures pointed to both CMV infection and matching HLA type. General study results and limits: Adding up the frequency of public TCR beta families identified people who carried CMV plus the relevant HLA. Within the response measured ex vivo, HLA-C-restricted CMV-specific TCR beta clonotypes were dominant.

Trimming removed 4 bases at V and 0 bases at J, with 10 bases between. Germline assignment: CDR1 SGHTA and CDR2 FQGTGA. The CDR3 runs to 15 residues. This clonotype was detected ten times or more. Its antigen is not known. Using its own MiXCR run on the reads, TCRdb lists one record per CDR3 protein. The repertoire includes roughly 240,000 distinct CDR3 sequences, about 5.9% of them detected once, and around 6.5% sits in the top ten. This sequence was found in a human donor in good health (CMV status not recorded). Some clones in this sample may be carry-over from other donors' samples. The sequencing sample was made of PBMCs. This chain links TRBV7-3 with TRBJ2-1; the D gene is possibly TRBD1 (6 bases). CDR3 sequence (DNA): TGTGCCAGCAGCTACACAGGGAGCTCCTACAATGAGCAGTTCTTC. Protein: CASSYTGSSYNEQFF.